This TCR beta chain was recorded in a study of preoperative IRX-2 immunotherapy in early breast cancer. This sample's treatment: preoperative locoregional IRX-2 cytokine immunotherapy. This phase Ib study tested locoregional IRX-2 cytokine immunotherapy given before surgery. CDR1 is MNHEY and CDR2 is SMNVEV in the germline V gene (reference sequence). V was pared by 6 bases and J by 5 bases, with 16 bases between. This CDR3 has 14 amino acids. The protocol was immunoSEQ multiplex PCR, while the TCRdb copy is restricted to in-frame clones and leaves out a portion. The sample lists about 67,000 clones; approximately 93% were seen once.

The chain carries TRBV27 and TRBJ2-5, with D possibly TRBD2 on 7 matching bases. This receptor was taken from a human donor with breast cancer. Sample acquisition took place from a patient treated with IRX-2 immunotherapy. In DNA form, the CDR3 reads TGTGCCAGCAGACTGCGGGGGCTGGGGGAGACCCAGTACTTC. It yields the protein CASRLRGLGETQYF.